Below are 22 T cell receptor beta chains sequenced from a single sample in a study of T cells in Graves' hyperthyroidism and ophthalmopathy. Template material for amplifying TCR beta CDR3 regions consisted of RNA transcripts. The HTBI primer set was used in a first-round RT-PCR of the TCR CDR3. TCRdb reprocessed the multiplex PCR reads via MiXCR and lists one record per CDR3 protein. Of approximately 300,000 distinct CDR3 sequences listed, roughly 19% were seen once; the top ten hold roughly 40%. The specimen was blood. The receptors were gathered from a man in his forties or fifties with Graves' ophthalmopathy.

The chain has TRBV13 and TRBJ1-3; D is unresolved. This CDR3 contains 13 residues. Germline CDR1 is PRHDT and CDR2 is FYEKMQ (reference sequence). The V gene lost 2 bases and the J gene lost 0 bases, with 2 bases spanning the gap. DNA of the CDR3: TGTGCCAGCAGCTTACCCTCTGGAAACACCATATATTTT. This translates into CASSLPSGNTIYF.

This clonotype was found a few times. V gene TRBV25-1 combines with J gene TRBJ2-7; D remains ambiguous. Per the germline V gene, CDR1 is MGHDK and CDR2 is SYGVNS. V lost 8 bases and J lost 3, with 11 bases in between. The CDR3 spans 12 residues. CDR3 DNA: TGTGCCAGCGGCTGGATTGACTACGAGCAGTACTTC. It yields the protein CASGWIDYEQYF.

This clonotype was detected many times. V and J are TRBV20-1 and TRBJ2-7; perhaps TRBD2 as D (6 bases). V shed 6 bases and J shed 0 bases, with 15 bases lying between them. The CDR3 covers 14 residues. Per the germline V gene, CDR1 is DFQATT and CDR2 is SNEGSKA (reference sequence). CDR3 amino acids: CSAGGTAASYEQYF. CDR3 sequence (DNA): TGCAGTGCCGGAGGGACGGCGGCCTCCTACGAGCAGTACTTC.

This clonotype showed up many times. The chain combines TRBV11-1 with TRBJ2-1; 14 positions match TRBD2. V lost 4 bases, J lost 0 bases, and 5 bases stayed unmatched. The CDR3 sequence is 18 residues long. From germline, CDR1 is SGHAT and CDR2 FQDESV (reference sequence). The CDR3 sequence is CASSSGTSGRSSYNEQFF. For the CDR3, the DNA is TGTGCCAGCAGCTCCGGGACTAGCGGGAGAAGCTCCTACAATGAGCAGTTCTTC.

This clonotype was seen many times. The chain recombines TRBV28 with TRBJ2-5; 9 bases map to TRBD2. The germline gives CDR1 MDHEN, CDR2 SYDVKM. The CDR3 totals 14 residues. The V gene end was trimmed by 6 bases and the J gene end by 5 bases; junction bases not matched to a gene: 7. CDR3 residues: CASSGTSRAETQYF. CDR3 in DNA: TGTGCCAGCAGCGGGACTAGCCGGGCGGAGACCCAGTACTTC.

The chain employs TRBV20-1 and TRBJ2-7; D not certain. V was cut by 1 base and J by 3 bases, with 7 bases left in between. This CDR3 is 12 amino acids long. CDR1 and CDR2 from the germline V gene are DFQATT and SNEGSKA (reference sequence). This chain's CDR3 is CSARGILYEQYF. DNA of the CDR3: TGCAGTGCTAGAGGAATCCTCTACGAGCAGTACTTC.

This clonotype was seen only a few times. This chain links TRBV4-1 with TRBJ2-7; D might be TRBD2 (5 bases). V was clipped by 2 bases and J by 2 bases, with 13 bases between them. The germline CDR1 and CDR2 sequences are MGHRA and YSYEKL. The CDR3 runs to 15 residues. The CDR3 sequence: CASSQRGALTYEQYF. In nucleotides, the CDR3 is TGCGCCAGCAGCCAACGGGGAGCCTTAACCTACGAGCAGTACTTC.

This clonotype was detected only a few times. The chain uses TRBV6-5 and TRBJ2-1; D uncertain. The V gene lost 4 bases and the J gene lost 8 bases, with 15 bases spanning the gap. The CDR3 sequence is 14 residues long. Per germline, CDR1 MNHEY and CDR2 SVGAGI. The CDR3 nucleotides read TGTGCCAGCAGTTCGACCCAGGCAGTGGATGAGCAGTTCTTC. As protein: CASSSTQAVDEQFF.

The CDR3 loop is CASYGGDSDLAGGTDTQYF. The DNA of the CDR3 is TGTGCCAGCTATGGTGGAGACAGCGATTTAGCGGGAGGAACAGATACGCAGTATTTT. The genes are TRBV12-3 or TRBV12-4 and TRBJ2-3, with 10 bases fitting TRBD2. The CDR3 sequence is 19 residues long. Germline trimming cut 8 bases from V and 3 bases from J; bases unmatched to any gene: 20.

The chain joins TRBV19 to TRBJ2-4, with no clear D. Germline assignment: CDR1 LNHDA and CDR2 SQIVND (reference sequence). V shed 3 bases and J shed 1 base, with 10 bases lying between them. The CDR3 spans 15 residues. Here the CDR3 reads CASSISTGAKNIQYF. CDR3 coding DNA: TGTGCCAGTAGTATTTCTACGGGTGCCAAAAACATTCAGTACTTC. The whole variable domain, filled in from reference TRBV19 and TRBJ2-4, reads DGGITQSPKYLFRKEGQNVTLSCEQNLNHDAMYWYRQDPGQGLRLIYYSQIVNDFQKGDIAEGYSVSREKKESFPLTVTSAQKNPTAFYLCASSISTGAKNIQYFGAGTRLSVL.

The rearrangement uses TRBV5-1 and TRBJ1-2, with TRBD1 as a possible D gene (5 bases). Trimming took off 4 bases at V and 9 bases at J, with 16 bases between the two ends. This CDR3 contains 13 residues. Germline values: CDR1 SGHRS, CDR2 YFSETQ. The CDR3 protein is CASSPGRATSYTF. CDR3 DNA: TGCGCCAGCAGCCCGGGCAGGGCCACAAGCTACACCTTC.

The chain recombines TRBV29-1 with TRBJ1-1; tentative D call: TRBD1 (6 bases). The V end was cut by 0 bases, the J end by 10 bases, with 12 bases between. Germline loops: CDR1 SQVTM, CDR2 ANQGSEA. This CDR3 is built from 12 residues. The CDR3, as DNA: TGCAGCGTTGAAGATGGGGGGGGCACAGCTTTCTTT. It codes for CSVEDGGGTAFF.

V usage is TRBV9 and J usage is TRBJ1-5, with D tentatively TRBD1 (5 bases). V was clipped by 3 bases and J by 6 bases, with 10 bases between them. The CDR3 consists of 13 residues. Germline CDR1 reads SGDLS; CDR2 reads YYNGEE. The CDR3 nucleotides are TGTGCCAGCAGCGATGGGAGGGGTCAGCCCCAGCATTTT. Translation: CASSDGRGQPQHF. Combining the CDR3 with reference TRBV9 and TRBJ1-5 gives the whole variable domain DSGVTQTPKHLITATGQRVTLRCSPRSGDLSVYWYQQSLDQGLQFLIQYYNGEERAKGNILERFSAQQFPDLHSELNLSSLELGDSALYFCASSDGRGQPQHFGDGTRLSIL.

J is TRBJ1-2 and V is TRBV9; 9 bases line up with TRBD1. The CDR3 runs 16 residues. Looked up from germline, CDR1 is SGDLS and CDR2 is YYNGEE. V shed 3 bases and J 5 bases; nucleotides not matched to a gene: 11. CDR3 coding DNA: TGTGCCAGCAGCGCCTCCGGGACAGGGAAGGGGTATGGCTACACCTTC. This encodes CASSASGTGKGYGYTF.

Remarks on this clonotype: The junction departs from germline at one end; a sequencing error may be responsible. V and J are TRBV3-1 and TRBJ2-1; 7 bases fit TRBD2. CDR1 is LGHDT and CDR2 is YNNKEL in the germline V gene (reference sequence). The CDR3 is 15 amino acids. The CDR3 protein is CASSQGRASHNEHFF. In DNA form, the CDR3 reads TGTGCCAGCAGCCAGGGGAGGGCCAGCCACAATGAGCATTTCTTC.

The chain links TRBV14 to TRBJ2-7, with a tentative D call TRBD2 (5 bases). The V gene lost 4 bases and the J gene lost 0 bases, with 13 bases spanning the gap. CDR1 is SGHDN and CDR2 is FVKESK in the germline V gene. The length of the CDR3 is 15 residues. The CDR3 nucleotides read TGTGCCAGCAGCCTCGGCGGGCATAGCTCCTACGAGCAGTACTTC. Translating gives CASSLGGHSSYEQYF.

J is TRBJ2-4 and V is TRBV7-3; 10 bases align to TRBD1. Germline V gene data show CDR1 as SGHTA and CDR2 as FQGTGA. V was pared by 4 bases and J by 3 bases, with 6 bases of the junction left unmatched. The CDR3 loop spans 16 amino acids. CDR3 sequence reads: CASSSTGGGGKNIQYF. The CDR3, as DNA: TGTGCCAGCAGCTCGACAGGGGGCGGAGGCAAAAACATTCAGTACTTC.

This clonotype turned up a few times. The chain is built from TRBV12-3 or TRBV12-4 and TRBJ2-1; D is undetermined. This CDR3 region has 15 residues. V was cut by 0 bases and J by 0 bases, with 6 bases left in between. Here the CDR3 reads CASSLAVASYNEQFF. The CDR3 DNA reads TGTGCCAGCAGTTTAGCCGTAGCCTCCTACAATGAGCAGTTCTTC.

This clonotype was recorded at least ten times. DNA of the CDR3: TGTGCCAGCAGTGAACCGACTAGCGGGAGGGCGATAGAGTACAATGAGCAGTTCTTC. This sequence encodes CASSEPTSGRAIEYNEQFF. This chain links TRBV2 with TRBJ2-1, with 14 bases matching TRBD2. The CDR3 is 19 amino acids. From germline, CDR1 is SNHLY and CDR2 FYNNEI. V trimming: 2 bases; J trimming: 4 bases; junction bases outside the gene matches: 10.

This clonotype has at least ten counts. The DNA of the CDR3 is TGCGCCAGCAGCTTAACGGGACAACAGTACTTC. Translating it yields CASSLTGQQYF. The chain is built from TRBV5-1 and TRBJ2-5, with a possible D match to TRBD1 (6 bases). The V and J ends lost 2 bases and 11 bases respectively, with 10 bases between them. The CDR3 runs 11 residues. Germline CDR1 is SGHRS and CDR2 is YFSETQ.

V gene TRBV19 combines with J gene TRBJ1-5, with 7 nucleotides matching TRBD1. With V trimmed by 9 bases and J by 6 bases, 8 bases remained unmatched. Germline values: CDR1 LNHDA, CDR2 SQIVND (reference sequence). CDR3 length: 13 residues. CDR3 region: CASSQGDRQPQHF. The CDR3, as DNA: TGTGCCAGCTCGCAGGGGGATCGTCAGCCCCAGCATTTT.

Many counts were recorded for this clonotype. This sequence joins TRBV2 and TRBJ1-5; D gene uncertain. V lost 3 bases to trimming and J lost 9 bases, with 12 bases between them. CDR3 length: 13 residues. The germline V gene has CDR1 SNHLY and CDR2 FYNNEI. This chain's CDR3 is CASSDGLMGPQHF. CDR3 DNA sequence: TGTGCCAGCAGTGATGGCCTCATGGGGCCCCAGCATTTT.